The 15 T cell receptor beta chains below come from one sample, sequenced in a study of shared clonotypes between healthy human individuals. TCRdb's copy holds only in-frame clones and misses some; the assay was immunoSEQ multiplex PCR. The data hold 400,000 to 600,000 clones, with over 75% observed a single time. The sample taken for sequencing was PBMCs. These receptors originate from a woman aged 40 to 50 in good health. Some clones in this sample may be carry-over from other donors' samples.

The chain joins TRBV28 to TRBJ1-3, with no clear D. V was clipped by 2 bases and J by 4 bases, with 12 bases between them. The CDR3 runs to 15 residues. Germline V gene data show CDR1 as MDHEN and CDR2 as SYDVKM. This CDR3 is CASSLPTGSGNTIYF. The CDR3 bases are TGTGCCAGCAGTTTACCTACGGGGTCCGGAAACACCATATATTTT.

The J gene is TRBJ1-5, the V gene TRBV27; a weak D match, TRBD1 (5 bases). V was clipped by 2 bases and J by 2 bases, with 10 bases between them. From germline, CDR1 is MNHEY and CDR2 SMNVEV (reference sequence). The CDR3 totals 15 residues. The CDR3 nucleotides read TGTGCCAGCAGTTTAACTGACAGTCGCAATCAGCCCCAGCATTTT. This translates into CASSLTDSRNQPQHF.

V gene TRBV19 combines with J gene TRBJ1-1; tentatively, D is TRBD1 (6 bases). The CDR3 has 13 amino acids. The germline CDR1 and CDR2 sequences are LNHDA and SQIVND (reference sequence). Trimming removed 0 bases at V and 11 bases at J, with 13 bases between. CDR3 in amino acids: CASSIERGDSAFF. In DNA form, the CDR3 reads TGTGCCAGTAGTATAGAGAGGGGGGACTCCGCTTTCTTT.

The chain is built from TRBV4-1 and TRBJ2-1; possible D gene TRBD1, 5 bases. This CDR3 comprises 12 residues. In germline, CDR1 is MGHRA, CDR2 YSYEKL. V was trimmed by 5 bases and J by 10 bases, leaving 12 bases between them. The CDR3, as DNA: TGCGCCAGCAGCGAAACAGGATTAGAGCAGTTCTTC. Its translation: CASSETGLEQFF.

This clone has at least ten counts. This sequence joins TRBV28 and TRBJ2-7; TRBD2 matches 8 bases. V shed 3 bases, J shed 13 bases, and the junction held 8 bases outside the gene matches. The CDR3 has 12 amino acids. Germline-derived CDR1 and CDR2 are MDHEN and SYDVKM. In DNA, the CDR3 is TGTGCCAGCAGTTTTGGGAGCGGGGGTTCTTACTTC. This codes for CASSFGSGGSYF. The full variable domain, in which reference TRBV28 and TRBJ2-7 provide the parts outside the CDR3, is DVKVTQSSRYLVKRTGEKVFLECVQDMDHENMFWYRQDPGLGLRLIYFSYDVKMKEKGDIPEGYSVSREKKERFSLILESASTNQTSMYLCASSFGSGGSYFGPGTRLTVT.

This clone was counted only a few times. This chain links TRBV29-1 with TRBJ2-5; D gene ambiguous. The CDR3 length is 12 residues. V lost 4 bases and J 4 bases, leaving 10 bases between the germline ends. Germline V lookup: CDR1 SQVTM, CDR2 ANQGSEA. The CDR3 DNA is TGCAGCGTTGGGGCTCGCGGAGAGACCCAGTACTTC. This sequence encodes CSVGARGETQYF.

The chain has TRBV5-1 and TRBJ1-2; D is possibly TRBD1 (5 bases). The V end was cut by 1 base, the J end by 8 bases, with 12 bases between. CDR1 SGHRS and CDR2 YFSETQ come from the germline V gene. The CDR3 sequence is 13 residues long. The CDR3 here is CASSLSQGVGYTF. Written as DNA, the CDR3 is TGCGCCAGCAGCTTGTCCCAGGGAGTGGGCTACACCTTC.

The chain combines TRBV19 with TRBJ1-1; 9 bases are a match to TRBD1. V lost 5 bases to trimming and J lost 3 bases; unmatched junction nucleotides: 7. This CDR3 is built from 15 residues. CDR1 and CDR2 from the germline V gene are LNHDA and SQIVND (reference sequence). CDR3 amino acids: CASSHRGQGYTEAFF. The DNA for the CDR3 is TGTGCCAGTAGTCACAGGGGGCAAGGGTACACTGAAGCTTTCTTT. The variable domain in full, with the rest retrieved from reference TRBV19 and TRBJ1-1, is DGGITQSPKYLFRKEGQNVTLSCEQNLNHDAMYWYRQDPGQGLRLIYYSQIVNDFQKGDIAEGYSVSREKKESFPLTVTSAQKNPTAFYLCASSHRGQGYTEAFFGQGTRLTVV.

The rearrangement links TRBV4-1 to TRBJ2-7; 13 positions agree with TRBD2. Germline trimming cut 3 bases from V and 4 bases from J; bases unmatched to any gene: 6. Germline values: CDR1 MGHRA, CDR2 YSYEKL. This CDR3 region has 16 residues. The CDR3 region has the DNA TGCGCCAGCAGCCACGGGACTAGCGGGGACTTGTACGAGCAGTACTTC. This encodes CASSHGTSGDLYEQYF.

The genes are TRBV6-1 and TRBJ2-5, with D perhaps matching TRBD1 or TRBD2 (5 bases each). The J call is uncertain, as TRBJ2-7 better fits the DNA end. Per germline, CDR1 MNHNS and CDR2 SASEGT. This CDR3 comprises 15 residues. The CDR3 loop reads CASSPRRGGSYEQYF. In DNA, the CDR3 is TGTGCCAGCAGTCCCCGTCGTGGGGGCTCCTACGAGCAGTACTTC.

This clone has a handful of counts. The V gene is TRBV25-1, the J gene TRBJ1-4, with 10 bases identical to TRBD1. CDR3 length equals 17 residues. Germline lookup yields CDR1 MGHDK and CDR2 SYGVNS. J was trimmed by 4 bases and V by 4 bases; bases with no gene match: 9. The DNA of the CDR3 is TGTGCCAGCAGTGCCCAGACAGGGGGCTATGTTAATGAAAAACTGTTTTTT. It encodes CASSAQTGGYVNEKLFF.

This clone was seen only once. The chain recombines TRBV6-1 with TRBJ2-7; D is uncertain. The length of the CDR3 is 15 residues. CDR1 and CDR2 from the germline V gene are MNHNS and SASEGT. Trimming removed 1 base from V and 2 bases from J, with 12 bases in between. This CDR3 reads CASSEGHILTYEQYF. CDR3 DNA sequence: TGTGCCAGCAGTGAAGGGCACATCTTAACCTACGAGCAGTACTTC.

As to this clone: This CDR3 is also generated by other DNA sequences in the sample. The CDR3 DNA reads TGTGCCAGCAGGTCGAGTGGCAGCTCCTACGAGCAGTACTTC. As protein: CASRSSGSSYEQYF. The rearrangement joins TRBV28 to TRBJ2-7; D not certain. The germline CDR1 and CDR2 sequences are MDHEN and SYDVKM. The CDR3 has 14 amino acids. V was shortened by 6 bases and J by 0 bases, with 12 bases between the two germline ends.

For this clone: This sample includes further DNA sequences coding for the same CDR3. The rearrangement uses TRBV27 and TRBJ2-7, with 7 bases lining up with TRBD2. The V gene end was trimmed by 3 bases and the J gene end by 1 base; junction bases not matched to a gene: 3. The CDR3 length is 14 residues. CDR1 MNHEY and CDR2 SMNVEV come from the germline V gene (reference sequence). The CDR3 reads CASSLAGRSYEQYF. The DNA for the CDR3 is TGTGCCAGCAGTTTGGCCGGGAGGTCCTACGAGCAGTACTTC.

This CDR3 is CASSYSKRAGGEYEQYF. CDR3 bases: TGTGCCAGCAGTTACTCAAAGCGGGCGGGAGGAGAGTACGAGCAGTACTTC. This chain links TRBV6-7 with TRBJ2-7, with 8 nucleotides matching TRBD2. TRBV6-7 is flagged as an ORF with uncertain function. The CDR3 is made up of 17 amino acids. Germline trimming cut 0 bases from V and 4 bases from J; bases unmatched to any gene: 11.